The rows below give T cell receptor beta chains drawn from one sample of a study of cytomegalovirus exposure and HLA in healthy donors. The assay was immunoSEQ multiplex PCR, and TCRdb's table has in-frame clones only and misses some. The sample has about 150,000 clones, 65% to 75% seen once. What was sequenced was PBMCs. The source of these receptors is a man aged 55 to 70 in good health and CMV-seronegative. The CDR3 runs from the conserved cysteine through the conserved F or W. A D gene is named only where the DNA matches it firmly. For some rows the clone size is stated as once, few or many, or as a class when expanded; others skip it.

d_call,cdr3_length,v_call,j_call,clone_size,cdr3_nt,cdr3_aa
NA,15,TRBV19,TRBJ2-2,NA,TGTGCCAGTAGTGTCCATCCCTGGGCAACCGGGGAGCTGTTTTTT,CASSVHPWATGELFF
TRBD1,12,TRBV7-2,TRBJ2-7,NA,TGTGCCAGCAGCAAAAGGGACAGATTGGAGTACTTC,CASSKRDRLEYF
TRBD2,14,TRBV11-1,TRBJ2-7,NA,TGTGCCAGCAGCCCGGTGGGACTAGTTTTCGAGCAGTACTTC,CASSPVGLVFEQYF
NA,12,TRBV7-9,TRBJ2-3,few,TGTGCCAGCAGCTTCGGGGGAGATACGCAGTATTTT,CASSFGGDTQYF
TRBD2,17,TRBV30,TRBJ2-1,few,TGTGCCTGGAGTGTACTAGCGGGAGGGCCGAAGCTGAATGAGCAGTTCTTC,CAWSVLAGGPKLNEQFF
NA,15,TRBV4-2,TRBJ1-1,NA,TGTGCCAGCAGCCAAATGGCCCCAGTGAACACTGAAGCTTTCTTT,CASSQMAPVNTEAFF
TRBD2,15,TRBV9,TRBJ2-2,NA,TGTGCCAGCAGCGCTTCCGGGACTAGCAACAGGGAGCTGTTTTTT,CASSASGTSNRELFF
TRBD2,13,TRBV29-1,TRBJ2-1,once,TGCAGCGTTAGCGGGAGGGCCCATAATGAGCAGTTCTTC,CSVSGRAHNEQFF
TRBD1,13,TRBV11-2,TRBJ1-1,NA,TGTGCCAGCAGCTTATCGACAGGGACTGAAGCTTTCTTT,CASSLSTGTEAFF
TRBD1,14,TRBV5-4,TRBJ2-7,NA,TGTGCCAGCAGCTTAGGACAGGCGCGAGACGAGCAGTACTTC,CASSLGQARDEQYF
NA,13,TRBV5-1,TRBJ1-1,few,TGCGCCAGCAGCTATTCCAGGGACACTGAAGCTTTCTTT,CASSYSRDTEAFF
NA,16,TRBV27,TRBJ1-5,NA,TGTGCCAGCAGTCCCCGAGGGCAGGGGAGCAATCAGCCCCAGCATTTT,CASSPRGQGSNQPQHF
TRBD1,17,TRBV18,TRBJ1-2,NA,TGTGCCAGCTCACTAAGATTGCCGAACAGGGGAGTGGATGGCTACACCTTC,CASSLRLPNRGVDGYTF
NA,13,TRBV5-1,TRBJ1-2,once,TGCGCCAGCAGCCTCACCGACGGGTCTGGCTACACCTTC,CASSLTDGSGYTF